The clone carrying this TCR beta chain came up many times. These data originate in a study of metastatic and nonmetastatic thyroid tumors. Study at large: Peripheral blood and tumor or nodule samples from malignant and benign thyroid patients were compared.

TCRdb re-analyzed the PCR reads using MiXCR. The sample has tens of thousands of clones; 20% to 25% are singletons. Prior to thyroid surgery, none of the patients had received any treatment. Per germline, CDR1 DFQATT and CDR2 SNEGSKA (reference sequence). The CDR3 covers 15 residues. V shed 3 bases and J shed 6 bases, with 18 bases lying between them. This receptor was taken from a female donor with papillary thyroid cancer or a benign thyroid nodule (not recorded which). Some clones in this sample may be carry-over from other donors' samples. The sequencing input was blood. V and J are TRBV20-1 and TRBJ2-1; TRBD1 is a possible D gene (7 bases). The CDR3 coding sequence is TGCAGTGCTAGCGATCCAGGGGGACTTGGCAATGAGCAGTTCTTC. Amino acid sequence: CSASDPGGLGNEQFF.